This section outlines one TCR beta chain sequence together with its context. Its antigen is undetermined. One junction end disagrees with the germline gene, perhaps due to a read error. The data were obtained in a study of regulatory T cells in long-lasting Graves disease. This CDR3 contains 15 residues. Germline-derived CDR1 and CDR2 are LGHDT and YNNKEL (reference sequence). CDR3 regions were amplified by Arm-PCR using iRepertoire HTBI primers to build TCR beta libraries. TCRdb reanalysed the multiplex PCR reads using MiXCR and keeps one entry per CDR3 protein. The table lists 400,000 to 450,000 distinct CDR3 sequences, under 15% of them singletons, with roughly 17% in the top ten. Specified time point: newly diagnosed GD, antithyroid drugs for less than 3 months. RNA extracted from PBMCs served as the sequencing template. Study observations and caveats: The number of shared public clonotypes was higher in persistent patients (2,741) than new patients (roughly 970).

The sample was also reused in another study, on T cells in Graves' hyperthyroidism and ophthalmopathy. That paper states: Recently diagnosed hyperthyroidism of less than 2 months' duration affected patients aged 18 to 65. Orbital computed tomography, thyroid ultrasound, serum thyroxine and TRAb, and clinical symptoms together informed the diagnoses. A set of HTBI primers served as the primers for a first-round RT-PCR of the TCR CDR3.

V gene TRBV3-1 combines with J gene TRBJ1-5, with 9 bases that match TRBD1. Sequencing was performed on peripheral blood mononuclear cells (PBMCs), taken at new diagnosis, from a patient treated with antithyroid drugs. The sequence was collected from a woman between 25 and 40 years old with Graves disease. The CDR3 region has the DNA TGTGCCAGCAGCCAAGGGACAGGGGTCAATCAGCTCCAGCATTTT. Translation gives CASSQGTGVNQLQHF.